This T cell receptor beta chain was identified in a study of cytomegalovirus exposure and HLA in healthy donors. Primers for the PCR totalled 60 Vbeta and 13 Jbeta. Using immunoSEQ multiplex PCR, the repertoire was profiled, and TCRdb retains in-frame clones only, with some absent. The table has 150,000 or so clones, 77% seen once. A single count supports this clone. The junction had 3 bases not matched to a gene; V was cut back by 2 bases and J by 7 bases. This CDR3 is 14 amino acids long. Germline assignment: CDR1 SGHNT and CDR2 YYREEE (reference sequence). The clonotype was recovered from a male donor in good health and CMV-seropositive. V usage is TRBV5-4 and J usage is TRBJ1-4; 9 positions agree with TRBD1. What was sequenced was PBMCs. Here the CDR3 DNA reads TGTGCCAGCAGCTTACAGGGGGCGGCTGAAAAACTGTTTTTT. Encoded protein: CASSLQGAAEKLFF.